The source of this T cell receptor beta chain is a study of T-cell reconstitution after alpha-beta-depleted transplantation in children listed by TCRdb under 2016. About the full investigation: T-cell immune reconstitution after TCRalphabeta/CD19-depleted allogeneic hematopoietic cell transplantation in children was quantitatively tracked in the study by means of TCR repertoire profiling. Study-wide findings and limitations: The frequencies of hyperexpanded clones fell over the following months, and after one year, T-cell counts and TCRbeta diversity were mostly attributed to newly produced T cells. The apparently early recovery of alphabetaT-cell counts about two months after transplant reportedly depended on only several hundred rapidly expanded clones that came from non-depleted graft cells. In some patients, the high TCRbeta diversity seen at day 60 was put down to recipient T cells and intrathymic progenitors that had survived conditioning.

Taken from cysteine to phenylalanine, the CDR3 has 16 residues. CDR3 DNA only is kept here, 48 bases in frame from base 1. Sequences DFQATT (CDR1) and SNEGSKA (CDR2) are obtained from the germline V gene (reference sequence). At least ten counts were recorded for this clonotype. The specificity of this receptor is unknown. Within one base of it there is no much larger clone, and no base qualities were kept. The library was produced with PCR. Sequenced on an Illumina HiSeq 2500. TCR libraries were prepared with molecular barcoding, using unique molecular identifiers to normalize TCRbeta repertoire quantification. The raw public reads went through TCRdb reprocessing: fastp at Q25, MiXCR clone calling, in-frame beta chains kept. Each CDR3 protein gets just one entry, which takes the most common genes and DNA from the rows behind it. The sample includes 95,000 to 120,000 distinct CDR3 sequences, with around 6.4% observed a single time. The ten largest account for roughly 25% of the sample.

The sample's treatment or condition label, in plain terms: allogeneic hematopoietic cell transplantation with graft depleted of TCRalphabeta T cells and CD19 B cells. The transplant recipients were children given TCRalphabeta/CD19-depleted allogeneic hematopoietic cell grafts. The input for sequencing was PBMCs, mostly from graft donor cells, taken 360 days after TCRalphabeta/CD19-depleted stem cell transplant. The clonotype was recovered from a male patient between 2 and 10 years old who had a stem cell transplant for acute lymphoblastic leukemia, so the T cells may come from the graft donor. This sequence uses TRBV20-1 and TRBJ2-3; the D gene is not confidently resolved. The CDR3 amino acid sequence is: CTALSIYRKVTDTQYF. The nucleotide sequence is TGCACCGCATTAAGTATTTATAGGAAGGTCACAGATACGCAGTATTTT.